One and the same sample provided the 16 T cell receptor beta chains below, sequenced in a study of cytomegalovirus exposure and HLA in healthy donors. The study ran its PCR with 60 Vbeta and 13 Jbeta primers. The assay was immunoSEQ multiplex PCR, and TCRdb's table has in-frame clones only and misses some. This table has around 120,000 clones, about 84% appearing once. Material: PBMCs. The receptors were sampled from a boy younger than 18 in good health and CMV-seronegative.

The chain has TRBV2 and TRBJ2-5; 7 bases line up with TRBD1. CDR1 is SNHLY, CDR2 FYNNEI, per germline. This CDR3 region has 15 residues. V dropped 4 bases and J dropped 2; count of bases not matched to a gene: 7. CDR3 amino acids: CASSGDRAVQETQYF. The CDR3 region has the DNA TGTGCCAGCAGTGGAGACAGGGCGGTTCAAGAGACCCAGTACTTC.

The chain joins TRBV4-1 to TRBJ2-5; possibly TRBD2 for D (6 bases). Germline V gene data show CDR1 as MGHRA and CDR2 as YSYEKL. The CDR3 has 17 amino acids. Trimming shortened V by 3 bases and J by 5 bases, and 22 bases separated the two germline ends. The CDR3 coding sequence is TGCGCCAGCAGCCACCCCGGGACTGGAAATGGTGGGGAGACCCAGTACTTC. Amino acids: CASSHPGTGNGGETQYF.

The J gene is TRBJ2-3, the V gene TRBV6-1; unclear D gene. V lost 2 bases, J lost 2 bases, and 8 bases lay in between. Germline V gene lookup returns CDR1 MNHNS and CDR2 SASEGT. CDR3 length: 14 amino acids. The CDR3 DNA reads as TGTGCCAGCAGTGAACCCCCAGACACAGATACGCAGTATTTT. This codes for CASSEPPDTDTQYF.

The chain joins TRBV9 to TRBJ2-7; 9 nucleotides align to TRBD1. The trim removed 0 bases at V and 3 bases at J, leaving 7 bases unmatched. Germline CDR1 SGDLS, CDR2 YYNGEE. The CDR3 has 16 residues. The CDR3 DNA reads as TGTGCCAGCAGCGTAGGGTCAACAGGGGGCCTCTACGAGCAGTACTTC. It yields the protein CASSVGSTGGLYEQYF.

The chain links TRBV4-1 to TRBJ1-4, with D possibly matching TRBD1 (5 bases). V was pared by 1 base and J by 4 bases, with 10 bases between. The CDR3 spans 15 residues. Germline assignment: CDR1 MGHRA and CDR2 YSYEKL. The CDR3 DNA is TGCGCCAGCAGCCAAGTTTCTGGACATAATGAAAAACTGTTTTTT. Its translation is CASSQVSGHNEKLFF.

This chain links TRBV7-6 with TRBJ2-7; 10 nucleotides line up with TRBD2. Per the germline V gene, CDR1 is SGHVS and CDR2 is FNYEAQ. The CDR3 is 15 amino acids. V shed 5 bases and J 2 bases; nucleotides not matched to a gene: 6. CDR3: CASSALAGAAYEQYF. The DNA of the CDR3 is TGTGCCAGCAGCGCGCTAGCGGGGGCTGCCTACGAGCAGTACTTC.

The DNA of the CDR3 is TGTGCCAGCAGCGAGGGCGGGAGGGCAGATACGCAGTATTTT. Protein product: CASSEGGRADTQYF. This rearrangement joins TRBV9 to TRBJ2-3, with TRBD2 matching 9 bases. V trimming: 3 bases; J trimming: 4 bases; junction bases outside the gene matches: 3. The germline CDR1 and CDR2 sequences are SGDLS and YYNGEE. The CDR3 loop spans 14 amino acids.

The sample holds a few counts of this clone. This chain joins TRBV6-6 and TRBJ1-1, with unresolved D. The CDR3 has 14 amino acids. V lost 2 bases and J 2 bases, leaving 9 bases between the germline ends. Germline values: CDR1 MNHNY, CDR2 SVGAGI (reference sequence). CDR3 loop: CASSYVYSNTEAFF. The CDR3 nucleotides read TGTGCCAGCAGTTACGTGTACAGCAACACTGAAGCTTTCTTT.

The genes are TRBV5-1 and TRBJ1-5; D is perhaps TRBD1 (5 bases). Trimming removed 4 bases from V and 4 bases from J, with 15 bases in between. There are 15 residues in the CDR3. From germline, CDR1 is SGHRS and CDR2 YFSETQ. This CDR3 is CASSLGLGANQPQHF. CDR3 coding DNA: TGCGCCAGCAGCCTGGGACTGGGTGCTAATCAGCCCCAGCATTTT. The entire variable domain, with the rest obtained from reference TRBV5-1 and TRBJ1-5, is as follows: KAGVTQTPRYLIKTRGQQVTLSCSPISGHRSVSWYQQTPGQGLQFLFEYFSETQRNKGNFPGRFSGRQFSNSRSEMNVSTLELGDSALYLCASSLGLGANQPQHFGDGTRLSIL.

The chain has TRBV5-1 and TRBJ1-4, with TRBD1 matching over 9 bases. Trimming took 4 bases from V and 0 from J; bases not matched to a gene: 4. The CDR3 is 16 residues long. CDR1 is SGHRS and CDR2 is YFSETQ in the germline V gene. CDR3 sequence (DNA): TGCGCCAGCAGCAATACAGGGGGCACAACTAATGAAAAACTGTTTTTT. It translates to CASSNTGGTTNEKLFF.

The chain has TRBV9 and TRBJ2-5; D might be TRBD2 (6 bases). Germline assignment: CDR1 SGDLS and CDR2 YYNGEE. Between the trimmed V and J ends, which lost 2 bases and 5 bases, there was a span of 10 bases. This CDR3 is built from 13 residues. The chain's CDR3 is CASSVGGEETQYF. The CDR3 DNA follows: TGTGCCAGCAGCGTCGGGGGAGAGGAGACCCAGTACTTC.

The J gene is TRBJ2-1, the V gene TRBV30; a weak D match, TRBD2 (6 bases). The V end lost 0 bases, the J end lost 9 bases, and 18 bases lay between the germline ends. The CDR3 spans 15 residues. CDR1 GTSNPN and CDR2 SVGIG come from the germline V gene (reference sequence). The DNA of the CDR3 is TGTGCCTGGAGTGTAAAGGGACTCCTTTCCCGTGAGCAGTTCTTC. Translation gives CAWSVKGLLSREQFF.

J is TRBJ2-2 and V is TRBV6-1, with 9 bases identical to TRBD2. Looked up from germline, CDR1 is MNHNS and CDR2 is SASEGT. The CDR3 contains 16 residues. V shed 2 bases and J 6 bases; nucleotides not matched to a gene: 7. The CDR3 DNA follows: TGTGCCAGCAGTGAAAGGGTCGCGGGAGGGGCCGGGGAGCTGTTTTTT. This sequence encodes CASSERVAGGAGELFF.

The chain links TRBV6-5 to TRBJ1-2; D possibly corresponds to TRBD1 (6 bases). V lost 10 bases and J 4 bases, leaving 16 bases between the germline ends. The CDR3 consists of 13 residues. From germline, CDR1 is MNHEY and CDR2 SVGAGI. The CDR3 DNA is TGTGCCACCGGTAGGGGGGGCGGCTATGGCTACACCTTC. Protein product: CATGRGGGYGYTF.

The chain carries TRBV14 and TRBJ2-5; possibly TRBD1 for D (6 bases). Germline V lookup: CDR1 SGHDN, CDR2 FVKESK. Trimming took off 4 bases at V and 4 bases at J, with 13 bases between the two ends. CDR3 size: 14 residues. CDR3 protein: CASSRTVLGETQYF. CDR3 nucleotide sequence: TGTGCCAGCAGCCGGACAGTCCTGGGAGAGACCCAGTACTTC. Full variable domain (outside the CDR3, taken from reference TRBV14 and TRBJ2-5): EAGVTQFPSHSVIEKGQTVTLRCDPISGHDNLYWYRRVMGKEIKFLLHFVKESKQDESGMPNNRFLAERTGGTYSTLKVQPAELEDSGVYFCASSRTVLGETQYFGPGTRLLVL.

This chain links TRBV18 with TRBJ1-1, with D possibly TRBD1 on 5 matching bases. CDR3 length: 14 amino acids. CDR1 and CDR2 (germline): KGHSH, LQKENI. Trimming stripped 2 bases from V and 1 base from J, with 8 bases between. The DNA for the CDR3 is TGTGCCAGCTCACCATCAGGGCCGAACACTGAAGCTTTCTTT. Translating it yields CASSPSGPNTEAFF.